These T cell receptor beta chains were read from a single sample in a study of T cell changes during pregnancy in multiple sclerosis. TCRdb's copy holds only in-frame clones and misses some; the assay was immunoSEQ multiplex PCR. The sample includes tens of thousands of clones, 94% of them seen just once. Sequencing used CD8+ T cells from peripheral blood mononuclear cells, obtained in the third trimester of pregnancy. Every receptor here comes from a female donor with multiple sclerosis, enrolled in a pregnancy study. The CDR3 runs from the conserved cysteine through the conserved F or W. Fields, in order: CDR3 protein, CDR3 DNA, V gene, D gene, clone size, J gene. A D gene is named only where the DNA matches it firmly. Expanded clones are given a class, and other clones once, few, many or no size at all.

CASSLVGLLYDEQFF,TGTGCCAGCAGCTTGGTCGGACTCCTGTACGATGAGCAGTTCTTC,TRBV5-4,-,-,TRBJ2-1
CASSFEAGAPTDTQYF,TGTGCCAGCAGTTTCGAGGCGGGAGCCCCCACAGATACGCAGTATTTT,TRBV27,TRBD2,once,TRBJ2-3
CSVEVGQITDYGYTF,TGCAGCGTTGAAGTGGGACAGATTACCGACTATGGCTACACCTTC,TRBV29-1,TRBD1,-,TRBJ1-2
CASSQGWGLQEERDNEQFF,TGCGCCAGCAGCCAAGGATGGGGGCTACAGGAGGAACGGGACAATGAGCAGTTCTTC,TRBV4-3,-,-,TRBJ2-1
CASSQAVTGVGQPQHF,TGCGCCAGCAGCCAAGCGGTAACGGGGGTCGGTCAGCCCCAGCATTTT,TRBV4-3,-,-,TRBJ1-5
CASSSRRRGLAGKYTDTQYF,TGTGCCAGCAGCTCCAGGAGGCGGGGACTAGCGGGGAAATACACAGATACGCAGTATTTT,TRBV5-4,TRBD2,-,TRBJ2-3
CASSAPIQGESYEQYF,TGTGCCAGCAGCGCGCCGATCCAGGGGGAATCCTACGAGCAGTACTTC,TRBV7-9,TRBD1,-,TRBJ2-7
CASSVDGTFSYNEQFF,TGTGCCAGCAGCGTAGATGGGACTTTCTCCTACAATGAGCAGTTCTTC,TRBV9,-,medium-sized,TRBJ2-1
CASSLDKSYEQYF,TGTGCCAGCAGTTTGGACAAAAGTTACGAGCAGTACTTC,TRBV27,-,once,TRBJ2-7
CASSVDRVGTEAFF,TGTGCCAGCAGCGTAGACAGGGTGGGTACTGAAGCTTTCTTT,TRBV9,-,few,TRBJ1-1
CASSTRQFPNTGELFF,TGCGCCAGCAGCACACGCCAGTTTCCGAACACCGGGGAGCTGTTTTTT,TRBV4-1,-,few,TRBJ2-2
CASSQDPGLAGTLEAIEQFF,TGTGCCAGCAGCCAAGATCCCGGACTAGCGGGCACCCTGGAGGCCATCGAGCAGTTCTTC,TRBV4-2,TRBD2,-,TRBJ2-1
CASSPSGSSYNEQFF,TGTGCCAGCAGCCCTAGCGGGAGCTCCTACAATGAGCAGTTCTTC,TRBV13,TRBD2,-,TRBJ2-1
CASSFGQWASGIDEQFF,TGTGCCAGCAGTTTCGGACAATGGGCTAGCGGGATCGATGAGCAGTTCTTC,TRBV13,TRBD2,once,TRBJ2-1
CASSWDRGNQPQHF,TGTGCCAGCAGTTGGGACAGGGGGAATCAGCCCCAGCATTTT,TRBV27,TRBD1,once,TRBJ1-5
CASSPPGAQSYEQYF,TGTGCCAGCAGCCCCCCGGGTGCCCAGTCCTACGAGCAGTACTTC,TRBV11-3,-,once,TRBJ2-7
CASSQGPLTYEQYF,TGCGCCAGCAGCCAGGGCCCCTTGACCTACGAGCAGTACTTC,TRBV4-3,-,once,TRBJ2-7
CSVVLAVSSSYNEQFF,TGCAGCGTTGTTCTAGCGGTCTCGAGCTCCTACAATGAGCAGTTCTTC,TRBV29-1,TRBD2,-,TRBJ2-1
CASSRTGGLEAFF,TGTGCCAGCAGCAGGACAGGGGGTCTGGAAGCTTTCTTT,TRBV11-2,TRBD1,-,TRBJ1-1
CASSPQGSGNTIYF,TGTGCCAGCAGCCCACAGGGCTCTGGAAACACCATATATTTT,TRBV27,-,once,TRBJ1-3
CASSVGGGSGNTIYF,TGTGCCAGCAGCGTAGGAGGGGGCTCTGGAAACACCATATATTTT,TRBV9,-,-,TRBJ1-3
CASSKDSGANVLTF,TGTGCCAGCAGTAAGGACTCTGGAGCCAACGTCCTGACTTTC,TRBV6-4,-,once,TRBJ2-6
CASSLRETGGLVGYTF,TGTGCCAGCAGTTTACGAGAAACAGGGGGCCTCGTAGGCTACACCTTC,TRBV28,TRBD1,-,TRBJ1-2
CASSDSGRASETQYF,TGTGCCAGTAGTGATAGCGGGAGGGCTTCTGAGACCCAGTACTTC,TRBV19,TRBD2,-,TRBJ2-5
CASSFRLAGELDNEQFF,TGCGCCAGCAGCTTCCGACTAGCGGGAGAATTAGACAATGAGCAGTTCTTC,TRBV4-1,TRBD2,-,TRBJ2-1
CASGHGQGFSGYTF,TGTGCCAGCGGCCACGGACAGGGGTTCTCTGGCTACACCTTC,TRBV6-1,TRBD1,-,TRBJ1-2
CASSYSQGAGELFF,TGTGCCAGCAGTTACTCCCAGGGGGCTGGGGAGCTGTTTTTT,TRBV6-5,TRBD1,-,TRBJ2-2
CASRWGVEAFF,TGTGCCAGTCGGTGGGGGGTTGAAGCTTTCTTT,TRBV28,-,-,TRBJ1-1
CSVGGTGYDNEQFF,TGCAGCGTCGGGGGGACGGGATACGACAATGAGCAGTTCTTC,TRBV29-1,TRBD2,-,TRBJ2-1
CASSLDFYNEQFF,TGTGCCAGCAGTTTGGACTTTTACAATGAGCAGTTCTTC,TRBV27,-,-,TRBJ2-1
CASSTRQGWNTEAFF,TGTGCCAGCAGCACCCGACAGGGGTGGAACACTGAAGCTTTCTTT,TRBV13,TRBD1,-,TRBJ1-1
CASSVGLLTGQPQHF,TGTGCCAGCAGCGTAGGGTTGTTGACGGGACAGCCCCAGCATTTT,TRBV9,-,-,TRBJ1-5
CASSEGLAETRTQYF,TGCGCCAGCAGCGAGGGACTAGCGGAGACCAGGACCCAGTACTTC,TRBV5-1,TRBD2,-,TRBJ2-5
CASSDQVSYEQYF,TGTGCCAGCAGTGACCAGGTTTCCTACGAGCAGTACTTC,TRBV25-1,-,-,TRBJ2-7
CSVVREGPYEQYF,TGCAGCGTTGTGCGGGAGGGCCCCTACGAGCAGTACTTC,TRBV29-1,TRBD2,-,TRBJ2-7
CASSLSGRASDTQYF,TGTGCCAGCAGCCTGAGCGGGAGGGCGTCAGATACGCAGTATTTT,TRBV9,TRBD2,-,TRBJ2-3
CSVGLAGVHGELFF,TGCAGCGTTGGACTAGCGGGAGTGCACGGGGAGCTGTTTTTT,TRBV29-1,TRBD2,-,TRBJ2-2
CASSSGQGYSPLHF,TGTGCCAGCAGCTCGGGACAGGGGTATTCACCCCTCCACTTT,TRBV7-9,TRBD1,-,TRBJ1-6
CASSQAMGLAGSAGELFF,TGCGCCAGCAGCCAAGCGATGGGTTTAGCGGGAAGTGCCGGGGAGCTGTTTTTT,TRBV4-1,TRBD2,few,TRBJ2-2
CASSMGGGTDTQYF,TGTGCCAGTAGTATGGGGGGGGGCACAGATACGCAGTATTTT,TRBV19,TRBD2,-,TRBJ2-3
CASRPEGETYEQYF,TGTGCCAGCAGACCCGAGGGGGAGACTTACGAGCAGTACTTC,TRBV6-5,-,-,TRBJ2-7
CASSTRGRSDDSVGPYEQYF,TGTGCCAGCAGTACTAGGGGGCGATCCGACGATTCTGTTGGACCCTACGAGCAGTACTTC,TRBV27,TRBD1,-,TRBJ2-7
CAWSVLRGDEQFF,TGTGCCTGGAGTGTACTAAGGGGCGATGAGCAGTTCTTC,TRBV30,-,-,TRBJ2-1
CASSDQDRSTDTQYF,TGTGCCAGCAGTGACCAGGACAGATCCACAGATACGCAGTATTTT,TRBV6-4,-,-,TRBJ2-3
CASSFRSTGLNTEAFF,TGTGCCAGCAGTTTTAGGTCTACGGGATTGAACACTGAAGCTTTCTTT,TRBV28,-,-,TRBJ1-1
CASSSTGGGAGELFF,TGTGCCAGCAGCTCGACAGGGGGCGGGGCCGGGGAGCTGTTTTTT,TRBV13,TRBD1,-,TRBJ2-2
CASGFRPGYEQYF,TGTGCCAGCGGTTTCCGACCAGGGTACGAGCAGTACTTC,TRBV2,-,few,TRBJ2-7
CAISVAGEGWEQYF,TGTGCCATCAGTGTAGCGGGAGAAGGGTGGGAGCAGTACTTC,TRBV10-3,TRBD2,-,TRBJ2-7
CAWSLAGPTDTQYF,TGTGCCTGGAGTCTAGCGGGCCCCACAGATACGCAGTATTTT,TRBV30,TRBD2,-,TRBJ2-3
CASSTPDRKNQPQHF,TGTGCCAGCAGTACCCCGGACAGGAAGAATCAGCCCCAGCATTTT,TRBV6-6,TRBD1,-,TRBJ1-5
CASSYSPGQGTGELFF,TGTGCCAGCAGTTATTCCCCGGGACAGGGGACCGGGGAGCTGTTTTTT,TRBV6-9,TRBD1,once,TRBJ2-2
CAISEIGEDTIYF,TGTGCCATCAGTGAAATCGGAGAGGACACCATATATTTT,TRBV10-3,-,-,TRBJ1-3
CASSLEGAYEQYF,TGTGCCAGCAGTCTAGAGGGGGCCTACGAGCAGTACTTC,TRBV13,-,-,TRBJ2-7
CASSPGGGHEQYF,TGTGCCAGCTCACCAGGGGGGGGCCACGAGCAGTACTTC,TRBV18,-,-,TRBJ2-7
CASSWTDSYEQYF,TGTGCCAGCAGCTGGACAGACTCCTACGAGCAGTACTTC,TRBV7-2,-,-,TRBJ2-7
CASSRLAGEGILGETQYF,TGTGCCAGCAGCCGGCTAGCGGGAGAGGGGATACTGGGAGAGACCCAGTACTTC,TRBV7-9,TRBD2,-,TRBJ2-5
CASSYGQGATDTQYF,TGTGCCAGCAGTTACGGACAGGGGGCAACAGATACGCAGTATTTT,TRBV6-5,TRBD1,-,TRBJ2-3
CASTRGGNYGYTF,TGTGCCAGCACCCGGGGGGGGAACTATGGCTACACCTTC,TRBV9,-,-,TRBJ1-2
CASTLGTSGSGEQFF,TGTGCCAGCACCTTGGGGACTAGCGGGAGTGGTGAGCAGTTCTTC,TRBV6-5,TRBD2,-,TRBJ2-1
CASSRSLSPPSGAETQYF,TGTGCCAGCAGCCGCTCTTTAAGCCCGCCTAGCGGTGCAGAGACCCAGTACTTC,TRBV4-2,TRBD2,-,TRBJ2-5